The 7 T cell receptor beta chains in this list originate from one sample, sequenced in a study of cytomegalovirus exposure and HLA in healthy donors. Sequencing was performed with immunoSEQ multiplex PCR; in TCRdb, only in-frame clones are kept and a portion is missing. The table records 150,000 to 180,000 clones, 86% of them present only once. Sequencing input: PBMCs. These receptor sequences come from a man aged 18-30 years in good health and CMV-seropositive.

The CDR3 coding sequence is TGTGCCAGCAGCCTGGGCGCGAATGAAAAACTGTTTTTT. It encodes CASSLGANEKLFF. The chain couples TRBV9 to TRBJ1-4; D ambiguous. Between the trimmed V and J ends, which lost 4 bases and 5 bases, there was a span of 9 bases. The germline V gene has CDR1 SGDLS and CDR2 YYNGEE. This CDR3 comprises 13 residues.

The J gene is TRBJ2-1, the V gene TRBV5-4; TRBD2 aligns across 7 bases. The CDR3 has 16 amino acids. CDR1 SGHNT and CDR2 YYREEE come from the germline V gene (reference sequence). Trimming cost V 0 bases and J 4 bases; bases outside gene matches: 7. CDR3 loop: CASSLGGTSVYNEQFF. In nucleotides, the CDR3 is TGTGCCAGCAGCTTGGGCGGAACTAGCGTATACAATGAGCAGTTCTTC.

The chain joins TRBV7-6 to TRBJ2-1; 13 bases agree with TRBD2. J lost 6 bases, V lost 5 bases, and 4 bases had no gene match. This CDR3 is built from 15 residues. Germline CDR1 is SGHVS and CDR2 is FNYEAQ. This CDR3 reads CASSQWTSGGNEQFF. The DNA of the CDR3 is TGTGCCAGCAGCCAATGGACTAGCGGGGGCAATGAGCAGTTCTTC.

This clone came up a few times. The CDR3 here is CASGRNTEAFF. For the CDR3, the DNA is TGTGCCAGTGGCCGAAACACTGAAGCTTTCTTT. The V gene is TRBV19, the J gene TRBJ1-1, with D unclear. CDR3 length: 11 amino acids. Between the trimmed V and J ends, which lost 8 bases and 2 bases, there was a span of 6 bases. Per the germline V gene, CDR1 is LNHDA and CDR2 is SQIVND (reference sequence).

The genes are TRBV5-1 and TRBJ2-4; the match to TRBD1 covers 8 bases. This CDR3 has 13 residues. Germline V gene sequence: CDR1 SGHRS, CDR2 YFSETQ. Trimming cost V 4 bases and J 10 bases; bases outside gene matches: 7. The CDR3 reads CASSPDRVGIQYF. The CDR3 DNA reads TGCGCCAGCAGCCCGGACAGGGTTGGGATTCAGTACTTC.

The chain combines TRBV7-2 with TRBJ2-1, with 9 bases lining up with TRBD2. The junction had 17 bases not matched to a gene; V was cut back by 4 bases and J by 4 bases. CDR1 and CDR2 from the germline V gene are SGHTA and FQGNSA. The CDR3 has 19 residues. CDR3 loop: CASSSPVVLREGRYNEQFF. The CDR3 DNA reads TGTGCCAGCAGCTCCCCGGTGGTGTTGCGGGAGGGCCGGTACAATGAGCAGTTCTTC.

The chain is built from TRBV5-4 and TRBJ1-6; D unresolved. Germline V gives CDR1 SGHNT, CDR2 YYREEE (reference sequence). This CDR3 comprises 16 residues. V shed 6 bases and J shed 2 bases, with 15 bases lying between them. Written as DNA, the CDR3 is TGTGCCAGCACCCAGGAGGAGGAACCCTATAATTCACCCCTCCACTTT. It encodes CASTQEEEPYNSPLHF. Full variable domain (rest looked up from reference TRBV5-4 and TRBJ1-6): ETGVTQSPTHLIKTRGQQVTLRCSSQSGHNTVSWYQQALGQGPQFIFQYYREEENGRGNFPPRFSGLQFPNYSSELNVNALELDDSALYLCASTQEEEPYNSPLHFGNGTRLTVT.